Following are 17 T cell receptor beta chains from one sample sequenced in a study of spatial heterogeneity in lung cancer. Study-level points and caveats: Within tumors, counts of expanded alpha and beta TCRs tracked tumor mutation counts.

The time point denotes: sample taken at primary tumor resection. These receptors lack a known antigen. TCRdb called the 5' RACE reads again in MiXCR, with one record for every CDR3 protein. Among about 13,000 distinct CDR3 sequences, approximately 4.8% were seen once, and the ten largest hold roughly a quarter. The sample in question was lung tumor tissue, obtained at surgery. Source of these receptors: a male donor with early-stage non-small cell lung cancer.

As to this clonotype: For a library built for alpha chains, this beta chain is a stray read; little rests on its size. The J gene is TRBJ2-3, the V gene TRBV28, with D perhaps matching TRBD1 (5 bases). This CDR3 region has 13 residues. Trimming pared 2 bases from V and 6 bases from J, leaving 9 bases between. Germline V CDR1 and CDR2: MDHEN, SYDVKM. The CDR3 here is CASSLKGFDTQYF. The CDR3, as DNA: TGTGCCAGCAGTTTAAAGGGGTTTGATACGCAGTATTTT.

This clonotype showed up many times. In a library made to pick up alpha chains, this beta chain is a stray read with a size that means little. This chain joins TRBV6-2 or TRBV6-3 and TRBJ1-5; TRBD1 aligns across 9 bases. V shed 5 bases and J 6 bases; nucleotides not matched to a gene: 5. The CDR3 sequence is 14 residues long. Germline-derived CDR1 and CDR2 are MNHEY and SVGEGT. The CDR3 DNA reads as TGTGCCAGCAGTAACAGGGGGCCGAGTCAGCCCCAGCATTTT. Residues: CASSNRGPSQPQHF.

This clonotype was found many times. This beta chain is off target for a library built for alpha chains, so its abundance means little. The chain has TRBV6-5 and TRBJ2-1; tentatively, D is TRBD1 (6 bases). Per germline, CDR1 MNHEY and CDR2 SVGAGI. Trimming left V 5 bases short and J 0 bases short, with 14 bases between. The CDR3 covers 16 residues. CDR3 in amino acids: CASSHRAVSSYNEQFF. The CDR3 DNA reads TGTGCCAGCAGTCACAGGGCGGTGAGCTCCTACAATGAGCAGTTCTTC.

This clonotype was found many times. Because the library targeted alpha chains, this beta chain is an off-target read whose size means little. V usage is TRBV18 and J usage is TRBJ1-2; perhaps TRBD1 as D (6 bases). Germline V lookup: CDR1 KGHSH, CDR2 LQKENI. The CDR3 loop spans 15 amino acids. The ends were cut back, 5 bases at V and 4 bases at J, with 17 bases in the middle. The CDR3 loop is CASSTRTGQLYGYTF. The CDR3 DNA reads as TGTGCCAGCTCAACAAGAACAGGACAGCTCTATGGCTACACCTTC.

As for this clonotype: This beta chain lies outside the target of a library built for alpha chains; its clone size means little. The chain is built from TRBV7-2 and TRBJ1-4; D is unresolved. This CDR3 comprises 14 residues. Trimming shortened V by 6 bases and J by 1 base, and 9 bases separated the two germline ends. CDR1 and CDR2 from the germline V gene are SGHTA and FQGNSA. This chain's CDR3 is CASRQQITNEKLFF. The CDR3 nucleotides are TGTGCCAGCAGGCAACAAATAACTAATGAAAAACTGTTTTTT. Filled out from reference TRBV7-2 and TRBJ1-4, the complete variable domain reads GAGVSQSPSNKVTEKGKDVELRCDPISGHTALYWYRQSLGQGLEFLIYFQGNSAPDKSGLPSDRFSAERTGGSVSTLTIQRTQQEDSAVYLCASRQQITNEKLFFGSGTQLSVL.

This clonotype showed up many times. This beta chain came through as a stray read in a library set up for alpha chains, and its size says little. The genes are TRBV20-1 and TRBJ2-5; possible D gene TRBD1, 5 bases. Germline V gene sequence: CDR1 DFQATT, CDR2 SNEGSKA (reference sequence). The CDR3 spans 14 residues. Trimming left V 1 base short and J 7 bases short, with 16 bases between. The CDR3 protein is CSARGGRTQGTQYF. CDR3 nucleotides: TGCAGTGCTAGAGGTGGCAGAACCCAGGGGACCCAGTACTTC.

The sample holds many counts of this clonotype. In a library made to pick up alpha chains, this beta chain is a stray read with a size that means little. The chain is built from TRBV5-4 and TRBJ2-6; D not certain. There are 16 residues in the CDR3. Germline CDR1 and CDR2: SGHNT and YYREEE (reference sequence). V lost 1 base, J lost 0 bases, and 8 bases lay in between. DNA of the CDR3: TGTGCCAGCAGCTTGAGGACGAGCTCTGGGGCCAACGTCCTGACTTTC. Its protein is CASSLRTSSGANVLTF.

About this clonotype: Within a library made for alpha chains, this beta chain is off target, and its count is uninformative. This chain joins TRBV7-6 and TRBJ1-6, with D unresolved. V lost 5 bases and J 9 bases, leaving 17 bases between the germline ends. The germline gives CDR1 SGHVS, CDR2 FNYEAQ. This CDR3 is built from 15 residues. The CDR3 sequence is CASSMDDTVGSPLHF. The CDR3 region has the DNA TGTGCCAGCAGCATGGACGACACGGTGGGTTCACCCCTCCACTTT.

This clonotype was recorded at least ten times. Within a library made for alpha chains, this beta chain is off target, and its count is uninformative. This chain links TRBV12-3 or TRBV12-4 with TRBJ2-7, with D possibly called TRBD1 or TRBD2 (5 bases each). V was shortened by 11 bases and J by 5 bases, with 16 bases between the two germline ends. This CDR3 is built from 12 residues. In nucleotides, the CDR3 is TGTGCCGGATGGGACGGAGTGGACGAGCAGTACTTC. Amino acid sequence: CAGWDGVDEQYF.

This clonotype was observed at least ten times. This beta chain is a stray sequence in a library constructed for alpha chains; its clone size is not meaningful. The gene calls are TRBV7-2 and TRBJ1-2, with no clear D. The germline V and J ends were trimmed by 1 base and 4 bases, with 22 bases remaining between them. Germline V CDR1 and CDR2: SGHTA, FQGNSA. The CDR3 runs 18 residues. The CDR3 DNA is TGTGCCAGCAGCTTAGTCGGAGGCCGCGGTCGTCGACCCTATGGCTACACCTTC. This translates into CASSLVGGRGRRPYGYTF.

This clonotype was recorded at least ten times. This beta chain turned up in a library designed for alpha chains; as an off-target read, its abundance says little. V usage is TRBV10-3 and J usage is TRBJ1-1; 7 positions match TRBD1. V was pared by 0 bases and J by 0 bases, with 1 base of the junction left unmatched. Germline values: CDR1 ENHRY, CDR2 SYGVKD. This CDR3 spans 15 amino acids. The CDR3 spells CAISESGTVNTEAFF. The CDR3 region has the DNA TGTGCCATCAGTGAGTCCGGGACAGTGAACACTGAAGCTTTCTTT.

This clonotype was observed a handful of times. This beta chain is a stray read from a library made for alpha chains; its abundance is not meaningful. This rearrangement joins TRBV27 to TRBJ1-5, with a possible D match to TRBD1 (5 bases). The CDR3 sequence is 15 residues long. Germline assignment: CDR1 MNHEY and CDR2 SMNVEV (reference sequence). V lost 4 bases and J 5 bases, leaving 15 bases between the germline ends. CDR3 sequence: CASSYLGREDQPQHF. The DNA for the CDR3 is TGTGCCAGCAGTTACCTTGGCAGGGAGGATCAGCCCCAGCATTTT.

This clonotype has ten or more counts. With the library built for alpha chains, this beta chain is off target and its frequency is not meaningful. The chain joins TRBV27 to TRBJ2-3; D perhaps matches TRBD1 (5 bases). V lost 7 bases to trimming and J lost 6 bases, with 23 bases between them. Germline CDR1 is MNHEY and CDR2 is SMNVEV (reference sequence). This CDR3 has 16 residues. The CDR3 DNA is TGTGCCAGCACCCCCTATGGTGGGGCCAGGAAGGATACGCAGTATTTT. This translates into CASTPYGGARKDTQYF.

This clonotype has at least ten counts. Since the library was made to target alpha chains, this beta chain is a stray read and its abundance is not meaningful. This chain links TRBV7-2 with TRBJ2-7, with TRBD2 matching over 10 bases. Germline V CDR1 and CDR2: SGHTA, FQGNSA. The ends lost 0 bases at V and 9 bases at J; junction bases unmatched: 17. The length of the CDR3 is 18 residues. The DNA for the CDR3 is TGTGCCAGCAGCTTAGCGGTGGGGCTAGCGGGGGCGCTAAGATTGCAGTACTTC. Its translation: CASSLAVGLAGALRLQYF.

As to this clonotype: This beta chain appears as a stray read in a library generated for alpha chains; its size is not informative. The chain employs TRBV4-3 and TRBJ2-5, with D perhaps matching TRBD2 (5 bases). This CDR3 is built from 14 residues. CDR1 LGHNA and CDR2 YSLEER come from the germline V gene. Trimming cost V 1 base and J 0 bases, with 6 bases left between them. DNA of the CDR3: TGCGCCAGCAGCCAAGGGGGAGACCAAGAGACCCAGTACTTC. Amino acids: CASSQGGDQETQYF.

This clonotype has ten or more counts. This beta chain is an unintended read in a library built for alpha chains; its size means little. This sequence joins TRBV29-1 and TRBJ2-4; a possible D gene is TRBD1 (6 bases). The V and J ends lost 4 bases and 10 bases respectively, with 11 bases between them. Germline CDR1 reads SQVTM; CDR2 reads ANQGSEA. The CDR3 has 11 amino acids. The CDR3 DNA follows: TGCAGCGTTGTCGAGGGGGTGATTCAGTACTTC. Its protein product is CSVVEGVIQYF.

This clonotype appeared many times. The library was designed around alpha chains, so this beta chain is a stray read whose abundance carries little weight. The rearrangement links TRBV4-1 to TRBJ2-5, with 16 bases that match TRBD2. This CDR3 comprises 16 residues. Per germline, CDR1 MGHRA and CDR2 YSYEKL. V shed 0 bases, J shed 9 bases, and the junction held 4 bases outside the gene matches. In DNA, the CDR3 is TGCGCCAGCAGCCAAGACCTGGGACTAGCGGGGGGGTCCCAGTACTTC. Its translation: CASSQDLGLAGGSQYF.